Presented here are 6 T cell receptor beta chains from one specimen sequenced in a study of blood T cell repertoires in COVID-19. TCRdb's copy holds only in-frame clones and misses some; the assay was immunoSEQ multiplex PCR. The sample lists around 260,000 clones, approximately 86% seen once, with about 2.1% in the top ten. The specimen was peripheral blood. These receptors came from a man aged 25 to 45 with active or convalescent COVID-19.

V usage is TRBV3-1 (or the pseudogene TRBV3-2) and J usage is TRBJ1-6; D gene unclear. This CDR3 comprises 13 residues. In germline, CDR1 is LGHDT, CDR2 YNNKEL (reference sequence). V dropped 6 bases and J dropped 10 bases, with 13 bases sitting between them. The CDR3 reads CASRRDPLSPLHF. The CDR3 nucleotides read TGTGCCAGCAGACGGGATCCGTTATCACCCCTCCACTTT.

The chain recombines TRBV15 with TRBJ2-1; 12 bases are shared with TRBD2. CDR3 size: 19 residues. Germline CDR1 and CDR2: LNHNV and YYDKDF (reference sequence). Trimming removed 0 bases from V and 7 bases from J; junction bases left unmatched: 13. The CDR3 bases are TGTGCCACCAGCAGAGAACGGGCTAGCGGGGGGGCAAATCGAAATGAGCAGTTCTTC. Residues: CATSRERASGGANRNEQFF.

The chain uses TRBV19 and TRBJ1-1; D is ambiguous. The CDR3 is 13 residues long. V was shortened by 6 bases and J by 7 bases, with 15 bases between the two germline ends. The V gene's germline CDR1 is LNHDA and CDR2 SQIVND (reference sequence). The chain's CDR3 is CASSNDKNIEAFF. The CDR3 DNA reads TGTGCCAGTAGCAACGACAAGAATATTGAAGCTTTCTTT.

This clone was counted between two and nine times. The genes are TRBV19 and TRBJ2-3; TRBD2 is a possible D gene (6 bases). CDR1 LNHDA and CDR2 SQIVND come from the germline V gene (reference sequence). Trimming took off 6 bases at V and 6 bases at J, with 13 bases between the two ends. The length of the CDR3 is 13 residues. The CDR3, as DNA: TGTGCCAGTAGGGGGGAGGACTCCGATACGCAGTATTTT. Translated, it gives CASRGEDSDTQYF.

The chain combines TRBV4-1 with TRBJ1-4; 7 bases line up with TRBD1. Losses at the gene ends were 3 bases for V and 6 bases for J; bases not matched to a gene: 7. The length of the CDR3 is 15 residues. The germline V gene has CDR1 MGHRA and CDR2 YSYEKL. The CDR3 bases are TGCGCCAGCAGCCAGGGTAGTACAGGGGATGAAAAACTGTTTTTT. This gives the protein CASSQGSTGDEKLFF.

This clone has just one count. J is TRBJ2-5 and V is TRBV4-3, with D possibly being TRBD2 (7 bases). The CDR3 contains 14 residues. Germline CDR1 reads LGHNA; CDR2 reads YSLEER. V was shortened by 1 base and J by 5 bases, with 11 bases between the two germline ends. CDR3 in DNA: TGCGCCAGCAGCCAAGGGGGGGGGCAGGAGACCCAGTACTTC. Amino acids: CASSQGGGQETQYF.